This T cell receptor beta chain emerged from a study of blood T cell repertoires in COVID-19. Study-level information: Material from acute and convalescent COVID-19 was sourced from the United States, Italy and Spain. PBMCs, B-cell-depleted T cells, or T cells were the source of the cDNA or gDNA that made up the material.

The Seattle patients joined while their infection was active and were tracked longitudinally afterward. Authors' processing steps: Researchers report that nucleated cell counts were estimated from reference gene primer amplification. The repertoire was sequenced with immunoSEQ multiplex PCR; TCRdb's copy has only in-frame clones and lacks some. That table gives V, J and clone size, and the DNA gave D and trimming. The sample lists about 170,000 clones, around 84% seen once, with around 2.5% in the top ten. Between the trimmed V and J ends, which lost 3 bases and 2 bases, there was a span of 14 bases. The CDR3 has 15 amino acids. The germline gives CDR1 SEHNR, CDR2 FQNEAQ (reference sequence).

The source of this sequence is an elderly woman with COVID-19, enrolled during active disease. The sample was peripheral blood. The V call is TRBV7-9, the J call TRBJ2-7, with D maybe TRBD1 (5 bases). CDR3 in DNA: TGTGCCAGCAGCTTCCCAGGGATCAGCCCCTACGAGCAGTACTTC. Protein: CASSFPGISPYEQYF.